These T cell receptor beta chains were read from a single sample in a study of blood T cells in healthy people across ages. TCRdb called the 5' RACE reads again in MiXCR, with one record for every CDR3 protein. Of more than 900,000 distinct CDR3 sequences listed, 25% to 35% are singletons. A further study also used this sample, focusing on T cells of mothers and their children.

The source material was blood. The receptors were gathered from a woman in her forties in good health. Each CDR3 is given with its conserved first and last residue. D genes are given only for firm matches. The size entry is marked missing in some rows and otherwise reads once, few, many or a size class.

v_call,clone_size,j_call,d_call,cdr3_aa,cdr3_nt
TRBV7-7,few,TRBJ1-1,.,CASSKGVGSTEAFF,TGTGCTAGCAGCAAAGGGGTGGGTAGCACTGAAGCTTTCTTT
TRBV28,.,TRBJ2-7,TRBD1,CASSSGTGSSEQYF,TGTGCCAGCAGTTCCGGGACAGGGTCCTCCGAGCAGTACTTC
TRBV6-5,once,TRBJ1-1,.,CANSPQTGNTEAFF,TGTGCCAACAGTCCCCAGACAGGGAACACTGAAGCTTTCTTT
TRBV7-8,.,TRBJ2-1,.,CASSGTQQETQFF,TGTGCCAGCAGCGGGACGCAGCAAGAGACCCAGTTCTTC
TRBV7-2,.,TRBJ2-4,TRBD2,CASSLVHGGGGGDIQYF,TGTGCCAGCAGCTTAGTACATGGAGGTGGCGGGGGAGACATTCAGTACTTC
TRBV12-3/TRBV12-4,.,TRBJ2-4,.,CASSLASLPNIQYF,TGTGCCAGCAGTTTGGCCAGCTTACCCAACATTCAGTACTTC
TRBV6-2/TRBV6-3,many,TRBJ2-7,TRBD1,CASSSTGVYEQYF,TGTGCCAGCAGTTCAACAGGGGTCTACGAGCAGTACTTC
TRBV5-4,few,TRBJ2-5,.,CASPLQTQYF,TGTGCCAGCCCCCTGCAGACCCAGTACTTC
TRBV24-1,many,TRBJ2-1,.,CATSDPQDLRDEQFF,TGTGCCACCAGTGACCCTCAGGACCTTCGGGATGAGCAGTTCTTC
TRBV9,many,TRBJ2-1,TRBD2,CASSTAAGGLNEQFF,TGTGCCAGCAGCACCGCAGCGGGGGGGCTTAATGAGCAGTTCTTC
TRBV29-1,few,TRBJ1-1,.,CSAGGQMNTEAFF,TGCAGCGCCGGGGGGCAGATGAACACTGAAGCTTTCTTT
TRBV2,few,TRBJ2-7,TRBD1,CASGEGQGALEQYF,TGTGCCAGCGGGGAGGGACAGGGGGCGTTGGAGCAGTACTTC
TRBV9,.,TRBJ2-5,.,CASSVAPGGGYEWYF,TGTGCCAGCAGCGTAGCTCCCGGGGGTGGCTACGAGTGGTACTTC
TRBV25-1,.,TRBJ2-7,TRBD2,CASSESGGRRYEQYF,TGTGCCAGCAGTGAATCGGGAGGGCGCCGCTACGAGCAGTACTTC
TRBV4-3,many,TRBJ2-7,.,CASSQADSYEQYF,TGCGCCAGCAGCCAAGCCGACAGCTACGAGCAGTACTTC
TRBV27,many,TRBJ2-1,TRBD1,CASRPGQVTLQFF,TGTGCCAGCAGGCCGGGACAGGTAACTTTGCAGTTCTTC
TRBV12-3/TRBV12-4,few,TRBJ2-3,TRBD2,CASIPGTSGVPDTQYF,TGTGCCAGCATCCCTGGGACTAGCGGGGTTCCAGATACGCAGTATTTT
TRBV20-1,.,TRBJ2-7,.,CSFSTRACEQYF,TGCAGTTTCTCGACAAGGGCGTGCGAGCAGTACTTC
TRBV5-6,.,TRBJ1-2,.,CASSLDNYDYTF,TGTGCCAGCAGCTTGGATAACTATGACTACACCTTC
TRBV20-1,few,TRBJ1-5,.,CSARDPRAGDNQPQHF,TGCAGTGCTAGAGATCCGCGGGCTGGAGACAATCAGCCCCAGCATTTT
TRBV4-3,.,TRBJ2-1,TRBD2,CASSQDRTSGATRGNEQFF,TGCGCCAGCAGCCAAGATCGGACTAGCGGGGCCACGCGGGGGAATGAGCAGTTCTTC
TRBV6-2/TRBV6-3,.,TRBJ2-1,TRBD2,CASSLLRGSSYNEQFF,TGTGCCAGCAGCCTTTTGCGGGGGAGCTCCTACAATGAGCAGTTCTTC
TRBV7-2,many,TRBJ2-5,.,CASSFDLGLTQYF,TGTGCCAGCAGTTTTGACCTTGGTCTGACCCAGTACTTC
TRBV5-1,.,TRBJ2-7,TRBD1,CASSPDRAITYEQYF,TGCGCCAGCAGCCCGGACAGGGCAATTACCTACGAGCAGTACTTC
TRBV9,.,TRBJ2-5,TRBD2,CASSPAGGLQETQYF,TGTGCCAGCAGCCCAGCGGGGGGACTCCAAGAGACCCAGTACTTC
TRBV28,.,TRBJ2-7,TRBD2,CASSPGLAESYEQYF,TGTGCCAGCAGTCCGGGACTAGCGGAGTCTTACGAGCAGTACTTC
TRBV28,.,TRBJ1-2,TRBD1,CASSSTQGAHYGYTF,TGTGCCAGCAGTTCCACCCAGGGGGCCCACTATGGCTACACCTTC
TRBV10-3,many,TRBJ2-5,.,CAISEGGGGRETQYF,TGTGCCATCAGTGAGGGGGGGGGCGGAAGAGAGACCCAGTACTTC
TRBV28,many,TRBJ2-3,.,CASSFGSTDTQYF,TGTGCCAGCAGTTTCGGGAGCACAGATACGCAGTATTTT
TRBV6-6,few,TRBJ2-3,.,CASGEALDTQYF,TGTGCCAGTGGCGAAGCTTTAGATACGCAGTATTTT